The 17 T cell receptor beta chains below come from one sample, sequenced in a study of shared clonotypes between healthy human individuals. The protocol was immunoSEQ multiplex PCR, while the TCRdb copy is restricted to in-frame clones and leaves out a portion. This sample has 550,000 to 600,000 clones, with 70% to 80% found just once. Input material: PBMCs. These receptors all stem from a woman aged 40 to 49 in good health. Some clones in this sample may be carry-over from other donors' samples.

The chain recombines TRBV28 with TRBJ2-7; weak D call: TRBD1 (5 bases). The V end lost 6 bases, the J end lost 2 bases, and 11 bases lay between the germline ends. Per germline, CDR1 MDHEN and CDR2 SYDVKM. CDR3 size: 13 residues. The chain's CDR3 is CASRSGYTYEQYF. Written as DNA, the CDR3 is TGTGCCAGCAGGTCAGGGTATACCTACGAGCAGTACTTC.

This clone is a singleton in its sample. The V gene is TRBV19, the J gene TRBJ2-7, with 8 bases aligning to TRBD1. V was pared by 7 bases and J by 5 bases, with 7 bases of the junction left unmatched. This CDR3 spans 13 amino acids. Germline V gene data show CDR1 as LNHDA and CDR2 as SQIVND (reference sequence). The CDR3 region is CASKGRGRDEQYF. The CDR3 region has the DNA TGTGCCAGTAAGGGCAGGGGGCGAGACGAGCAGTACTTC.

This chain joins TRBV2 and TRBJ2-3; D may be TRBD2 (7 bases). This CDR3 spans 14 amino acids. Germline V CDR1 and CDR2: SNHLY, FYNNEI. V shed 9 bases and J shed 1 base, with 14 bases lying between them. CDR3 DNA: TGTGCCAGTGGCCGAGGGGGGGGCACAGATACGCAGTATTTT. As protein: CASGRGGGTDTQYF.

The table lists this clone with a count of one. A far larger clone is only one base removed, so a read error is likely. The same CDR3 also results from other DNA sequences found in this sample. The V call is TRBV1, the J call TRBJ1-1; TRBD1 was called by the table and not checked on the DNA. TRBV1 is labeled a pseudogene. The CDR3 consists of 15 residues. The CDR3, as DNA: TGTACCAGCAGCCAAGAAGACAGGGAGAACACTGAAGCTTTCTTT. It is translated as CTSSQEDRENTEAFF.

Details on this clone: It is likely a read error: a sequence one base away is far more abundant. The rearrangement uses TRBV30 and TRBJ1-1; 7 nucleotides align to TRBD1. The CDR3 consists of 13 residues. CDR1 is GTSNPN, CDR2 SVGIG, per germline (reference sequence). Trimming removed 6 bases from V and 10 bases from J; junction bases left unmatched: 14. CDR3 nucleotide sequence: TGTGCCTGTGACGGACTCAGGGGGTTTGGAGCTTTCTTT. As protein: CACDGLRGFGAFF.

The chain carries TRBV18 and TRBJ2-3; D is undetermined. This CDR3 comprises 15 residues. V was trimmed by 3 bases and J by 4 bases, leaving 14 bases between them. Germline-derived CDR1 and CDR2 are KGHSH and LQKENI. The CDR3 sequence is CASSPPLAGADTQYF. CDR3 DNA sequence: TGTGCCAGCTCACCCCCTTTGGCAGGCGCAGATACGCAGTATTTT.

The CDR3 loop reads CASSYSSGAEAFF. The CDR3 DNA reads TGTGCCAGCAGTTACTCGAGCGGGGCTGAAGCTTTCTTT. The chain uses TRBV6-5 and TRBJ1-1; D remains ambiguous. The CDR3 contains 13 residues. Germline lookup yields CDR1 MNHEY and CDR2 SVGAGI. The V gene lost 0 bases and the J gene lost 6 bases, with 8 bases spanning the gap.

The CDR3 loop reads CASSDLLAGNTPADTQYF. CDR3 in DNA: TGTGCCAGCAGCGATCTGCTAGCGGGAAACACCCCCGCAGATACGCAGTATTTT. The chain combines TRBV27 with TRBJ2-3; TRBD2 matches 9 bases. CDR3 length: 18 amino acids. CDR1 is MNHEY, CDR2 SMNVEV, per germline (reference sequence). Germline trimming cut 6 bases from V and 4 bases from J; bases unmatched to any gene: 17.

This clone was seen a single time. This clone may be a read error of a much larger clone one base away. Different DNA sequences within this sample yield the same CDR3. V and J are TRBV30 and TRBJ2-7; 12 positions agree with TRBD2. The germline CDR1 and CDR2 sequences are GTSNPN and SVGIG (reference sequence). V lost 5 bases, J lost 7 bases, and 9 bases stayed unmatched. The CDR3 extends over 14 amino acids. CDR3 bases: TGTGCCTGGTCGTCTGGTCTAGCGGGGGGGGAGCAGTACTTC. Amino acids: CAWSSGLAGGEQYF.

This clone was counted many times. The CDR3 nucleotides are TGTGCCAGCAGTTTAGTTCAGGGTGAAGGAAACACCATATATTTT. The encoded protein is CASSLVQGEGNTIYF. This chain links TRBV28 with TRBJ1-3, with a possible D match to TRBD1 (5 bases). CDR3 size: 15 residues. Looked up from germline, CDR1 is MDHEN and CDR2 is SYDVKM. The V and J ends lost 2 bases and 4 bases respectively, with 12 bases between them. The full variable domain, its missing parts supplied by reference TRBV28 and TRBJ1-3, is DVKVTQSSRYLVKRTGEKVFLECVQDMDHENMFWYRQDPGLGLRLIYFSYDVKMKEKGDIPEGYSVSREKKERFSLILESASTNQTSMYLCASSLVQGEGNTIYFGEGSWLTVV.

This clone was observed at least ten times. J is TRBJ2-2 and V is TRBV19; 11 nucleotides align to TRBD2. CDR3 length equals 14 residues. Per germline, CDR1 LNHDA and CDR2 SQIVND (reference sequence). Trimming at V came to 6 bases and at J to 5 bases, leaving 2 bases not matched to a gene. This chain's CDR3 is CASRLAGGTGELFF. The DNA for the CDR3 is TGTGCCAGTAGGCTAGCGGGAGGAACCGGGGAGCTGTTTTTT.

The V gene is TRBV11-3, the J gene TRBJ2-3; no reliable D call. CDR1 and CDR2 (germline): SGHNT, YENEEA. Trimming stripped 0 bases from V and 2 bases from J, with 6 bases between. The CDR3 is 14 residues long. The chain's CDR3 is CASSLDGPTDTQYF. CDR3 nucleotide sequence: TGTGCCAGCAGCTTAGATGGCCCCACAGATACGCAGTATTTT.

Here the CDR3 reads CASNRRGSLSNYGYTF. The CDR3, as DNA: TGTGCCAGCAATAGACGGGGCTCATTATCAAACTATGGCTACACCTTC. The chain recombines TRBV2 with TRBJ1-2; D may be TRBD1 (5 bases). CDR1 is SNHLY, CDR2 FYNNEI, per germline. V lost 7 bases to trimming and J lost 2 bases, with 20 bases between them. This CDR3 comprises 16 residues. Drawing the rest from reference TRBV2 and TRBJ1-2, the complete variable domain is EPEVTQTPSHQVTQMGQEVILRCVPISNHLYFYWYRQILGQKVEFLVSFYNNEISEKSEIFDDQFSVERPDGSNFTLKIRSTKLEDSAMYFCASNRRGSLSNYGYTFGSGTRLTVV.

Concerning this clone itself: This sequence may be a read error, since a much larger clone differs from it by one base. The sample contains more than one DNA sequence encoding this CDR3. The chain combines TRBV5-1 with TRBJ1-1; 7 bases match TRBD1. With 4 bases clipped from V and 0 bases from J, the junction kept 3 bases outside the gene matches. CDR1 is SGHRS and CDR2 is YFSETQ in the germline V gene. The CDR3 contains 14 residues. CDR3 DNA sequence: TGCGCCAGCAGCCTCGGGACAGTGAACACTGAAGCTTTCTTT. Translation gives CASSLGTVNTEAFF.

This chain joins TRBV6-1 and TRBJ1-4, with 9 nucleotides matching TRBD1. V lost 5 bases, J lost 8 bases, and 6 bases stayed unmatched. The CDR3 extends over 14 amino acids. The V gene's germline CDR1 is MNHNS and CDR2 SASEGT. DNA of the CDR3: TGTGCCAGCAGTAAACAGGGGGCCGGCGAAAAACTGTTTTTT. This gives the protein CASSKQGAGEKLFF.

This clone was counted once. This CDR3 is CASSEQLPNEAFF. The CDR3 DNA follows: TGTGCCAGCAGTGAACAACTCCCTAATGAAGCTTTCTTT. The gene calls are TRBV2 and TRBJ1-1; D not resolved. CDR3 length: 13 amino acids. The V gene's germline CDR1 is SNHLY and CDR2 FYNNEI. Trimming stripped 2 bases from V and 7 bases from J, with 11 bases between.

This clone turned up a few times. A junction end diverges from the germline sequence, so it may reflect a read error. The same CDR3 also results from other DNA sequences found in this sample. The CDR3 coding sequence is TGTGCCAGCAGCCAAGCCGTTAGGGGGTACGAGACACAGTACTTC. As protein: CASSQAVRGYETQYF. The chain carries TRBV4-2 and TRBJ2-5; D perhaps matches TRBD1 (6 bases). This CDR3 comprises 15 residues. Germline CDR1 and CDR2: LGHNA and YNFKEQ.